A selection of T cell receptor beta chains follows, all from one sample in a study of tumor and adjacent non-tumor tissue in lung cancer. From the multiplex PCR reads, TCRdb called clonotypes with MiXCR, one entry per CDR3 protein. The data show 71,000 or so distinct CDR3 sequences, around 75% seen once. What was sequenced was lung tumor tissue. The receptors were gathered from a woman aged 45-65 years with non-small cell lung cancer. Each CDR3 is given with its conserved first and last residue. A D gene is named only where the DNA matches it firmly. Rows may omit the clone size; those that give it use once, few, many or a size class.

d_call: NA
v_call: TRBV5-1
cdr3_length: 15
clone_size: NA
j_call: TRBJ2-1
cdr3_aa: CTSSLERYHYNEQFF
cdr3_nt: TGCACCAGCAGCTTGGAGCGATATCACTACAATGAGCAGTTCTTC

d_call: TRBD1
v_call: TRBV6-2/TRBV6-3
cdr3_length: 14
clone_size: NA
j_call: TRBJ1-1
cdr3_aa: CASAQDRDDTEVFF
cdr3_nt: TGTGCCAGCGCACAGGACAGGGATGACACTGAAGTTTTCTTT

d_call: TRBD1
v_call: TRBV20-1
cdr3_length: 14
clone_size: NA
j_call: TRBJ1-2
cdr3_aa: CIAHQIDRGHGYTF
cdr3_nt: TGCATTGCTCACCAAATTGACAGGGGTCATGGTTACACCTTC

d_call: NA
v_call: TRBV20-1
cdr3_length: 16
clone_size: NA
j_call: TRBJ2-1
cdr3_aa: CNARADPRRSNNDQFF
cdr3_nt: TGCAATGCTAGAGCCGACCCCAGGCGGAGTAACAATGATCAGTTCTTC

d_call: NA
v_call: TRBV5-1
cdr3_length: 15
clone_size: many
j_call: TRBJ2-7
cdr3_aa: CASSPGGLGINEQYF
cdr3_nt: TGCGCCAGCAGCCCAGGAGGTTTGGGGATTAACGAGCAGTACTTC

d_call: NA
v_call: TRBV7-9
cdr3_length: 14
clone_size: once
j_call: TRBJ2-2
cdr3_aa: CVSSLKWAAGELFF
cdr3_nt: TGTGTCAGCAGCTTAAAGTGGGCGGCCGGGGAGCTGTTTTTT

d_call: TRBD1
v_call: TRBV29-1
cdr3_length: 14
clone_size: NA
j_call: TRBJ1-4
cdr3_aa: CSVGEGQTNEKLFF
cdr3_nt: TGTAGCGTTGGAGAGGGACAGACGAATGAAAAACTGTTTTTT

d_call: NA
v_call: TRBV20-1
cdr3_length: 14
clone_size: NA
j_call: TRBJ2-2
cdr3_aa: CSARDTAGTGELFF
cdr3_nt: TGCAGTGCTAGAGATACAGCGGGCACCGGGGAGCTGTTTTTT

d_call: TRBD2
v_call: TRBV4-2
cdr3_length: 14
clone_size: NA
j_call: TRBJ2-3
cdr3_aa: CARSLALAGDTHYF
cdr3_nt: TGTGCCAGAAGCCTCGCTCTAGCGGGTGATACGCATTATTTT

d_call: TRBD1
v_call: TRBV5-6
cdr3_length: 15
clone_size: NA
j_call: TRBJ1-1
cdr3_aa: CASSLDDRDSIEAFF
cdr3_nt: TGTGCCAGCAGCTTGGATGACAGGGACTCAATTGAAGCTTTCTTT

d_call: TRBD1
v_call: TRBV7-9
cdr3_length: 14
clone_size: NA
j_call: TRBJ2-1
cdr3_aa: CASSLGRQGLVQFF
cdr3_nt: TGTGCCAGCAGTTTAGGTAGACAGGGGCTTGTGCAGTTCTTC

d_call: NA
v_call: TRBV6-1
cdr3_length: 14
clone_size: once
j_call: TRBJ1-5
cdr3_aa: CANSVYRSNQPQHF
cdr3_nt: TGTGCCAACAGTGTATACAGGTCAAATCAGCCCCAGCATTTT

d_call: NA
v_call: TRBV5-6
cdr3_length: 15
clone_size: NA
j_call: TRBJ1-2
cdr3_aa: CASNMDRRKGGGYTF
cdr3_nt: TGTGCCAGCAATATGGACCGGCGAAAAGGCGGAGGCTACACCTTC

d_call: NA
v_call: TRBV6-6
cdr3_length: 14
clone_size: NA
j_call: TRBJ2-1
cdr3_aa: CASSYGRVYNEQLF
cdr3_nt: TGTGCCAGCAGTTACGGGCGCGTCTACAATGAGCAGCTCTTC

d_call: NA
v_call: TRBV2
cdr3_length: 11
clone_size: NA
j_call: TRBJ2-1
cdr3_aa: CASRTDNEQFF
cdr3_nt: TGTGCCAGCAGGACTGACAATGAGCAGTTCTTC

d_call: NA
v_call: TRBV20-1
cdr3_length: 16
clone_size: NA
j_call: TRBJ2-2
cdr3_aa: CSAIGPEGGDAEELFF
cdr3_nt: TGCAGTGCTATAGGTCCGGAGGGGGGCGACGCCGAGGAGCTGTTTTTT

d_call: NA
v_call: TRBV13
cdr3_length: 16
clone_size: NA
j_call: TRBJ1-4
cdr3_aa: CASSSKSGVRSLKLFF
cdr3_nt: TGTGCCAGCAGCTCGAAATCAGGGGTACGTTCTTTAAAACTGTTTTTT

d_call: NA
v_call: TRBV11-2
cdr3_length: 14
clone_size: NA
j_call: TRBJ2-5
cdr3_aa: CASSFVGWRETQYF
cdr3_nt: TGTGCCAGCAGCTTCGTGGGATGGCGAGAGACCCAATACTTC

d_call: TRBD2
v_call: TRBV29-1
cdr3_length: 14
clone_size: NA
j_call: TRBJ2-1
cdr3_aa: CIVEGIAGYNEQFF
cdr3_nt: TGCATCGTTGAAGGGATAGCGGGATACAATGAGCAGTTCTTC

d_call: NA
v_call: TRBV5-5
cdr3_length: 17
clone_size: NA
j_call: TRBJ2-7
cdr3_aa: CASSLAPGEVVAYEQYF
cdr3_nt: TGTGCCAGCAGCTTGGCACCCGGTGAAGTTGTAGCCTACGAGCAGTACTTC

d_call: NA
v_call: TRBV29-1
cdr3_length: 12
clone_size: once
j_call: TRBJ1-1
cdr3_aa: CSGERGLSEDFF
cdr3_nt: TGCAGCGGCGAGAGGGGGTTGAGTGAAGATTTCTTT

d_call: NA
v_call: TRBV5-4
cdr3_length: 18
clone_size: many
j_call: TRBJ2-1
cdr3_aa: CASSLGALVRGALDEQFF
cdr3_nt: TGTGCCAGCAGCTTGGGGGCTCTGGTCCGTGGGGCGTTGGATGAGCAGTTCTTC

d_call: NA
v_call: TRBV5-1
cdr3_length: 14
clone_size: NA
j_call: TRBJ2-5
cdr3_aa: CANSPWGTQETQYF
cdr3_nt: TGCGCCAACAGCCCTTGGGGGACGCAAGAGACCCAATACTTC

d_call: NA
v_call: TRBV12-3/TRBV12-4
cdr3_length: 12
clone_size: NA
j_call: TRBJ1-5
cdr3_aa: CAGSVLGQPQHF
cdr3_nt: TGTGCCGGCAGTGTTCTGGGACAGCCCCAGCATTTT

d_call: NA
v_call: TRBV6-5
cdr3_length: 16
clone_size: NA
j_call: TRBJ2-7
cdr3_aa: CASSFGLSYWGDEQYF
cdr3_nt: TGTGCCAGCAGTTTCGGATTGTCCTACTGGGGCGACGAGCAGTACTTC

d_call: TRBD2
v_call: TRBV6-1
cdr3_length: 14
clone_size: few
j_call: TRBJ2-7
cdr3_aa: CVSNGLAAPYEQYF
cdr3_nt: TGTGTTAGCAATGGACTAGCGGCCCCCTACGAGCAGTACTTC

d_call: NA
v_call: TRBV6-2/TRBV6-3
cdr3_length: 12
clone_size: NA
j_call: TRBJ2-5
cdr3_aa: CADRVARATQYF
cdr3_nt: TGTGCCGACAGAGTAGCCCGGGCGACCCAGTACTTC

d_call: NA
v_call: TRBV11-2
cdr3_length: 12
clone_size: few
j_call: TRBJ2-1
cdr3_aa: CASSLVHNKQFF
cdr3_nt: TGTGCCAGCAGCTTGGTACACAACAAGCAGTTCTTC

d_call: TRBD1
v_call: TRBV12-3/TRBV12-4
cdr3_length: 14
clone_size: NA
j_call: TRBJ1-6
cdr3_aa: CASSSTGRNSPIHF
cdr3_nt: TGTGCCAGCAGTTCGACAGGGCGAAATTCACCCATCCACTTT

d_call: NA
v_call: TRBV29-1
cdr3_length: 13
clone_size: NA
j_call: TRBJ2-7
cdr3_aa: CSVGLVGDFEQYF
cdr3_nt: TGCAGCGTTGGACTAGTGGGGGACTTCGAGCAGTACTTC

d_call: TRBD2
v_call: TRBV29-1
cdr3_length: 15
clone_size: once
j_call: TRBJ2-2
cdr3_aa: CSIVLMAGGGGELFF
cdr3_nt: TGCAGCATTGTTCTCATGGCGGGAGGGGGCGGGGAGCTGTTTTTT

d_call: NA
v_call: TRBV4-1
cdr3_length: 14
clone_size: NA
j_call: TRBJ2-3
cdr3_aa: CASRQAGRTDTQYF
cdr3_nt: TGCGCCAGCAGGCAAGCTGGGCGGACAGATACACAGTATTTT

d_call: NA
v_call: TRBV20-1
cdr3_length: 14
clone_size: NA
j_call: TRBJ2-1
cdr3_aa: CSVSFGGGYNERFF
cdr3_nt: TGCAGTGTTAGCTTCGGGGGAGGCTACAATGAGCGATTCTTC

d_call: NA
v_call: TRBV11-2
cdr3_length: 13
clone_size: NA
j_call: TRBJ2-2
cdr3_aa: CASLEQLGGELFF
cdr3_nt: TGTGCCAGCTTAGAACAATTAGGCGGGGAGCTGTTTTTT

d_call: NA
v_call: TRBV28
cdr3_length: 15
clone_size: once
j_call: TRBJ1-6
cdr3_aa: CASSSYGRLDSPLHF
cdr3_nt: TGTGCCAGCAGTTCGTACGGGAGGCTAGATTCACCCCTCCACTTT

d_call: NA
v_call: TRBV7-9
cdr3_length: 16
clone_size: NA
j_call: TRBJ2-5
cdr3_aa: CASSLLPTRLSETHNF
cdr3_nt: TGTGCCAGCAGCTTACTTCCCACCAGGCTGTCGGAGACCCATAACTTC

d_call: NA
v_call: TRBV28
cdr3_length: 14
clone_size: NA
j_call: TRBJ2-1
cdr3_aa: CTTSSGTTYNEQFF
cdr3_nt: TGTACCACCTCCTCCGGGACAACTTACAATGAGCAGTTCTTC

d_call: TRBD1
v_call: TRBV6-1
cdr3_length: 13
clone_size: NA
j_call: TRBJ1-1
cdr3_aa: CASRDRDHTEVFF
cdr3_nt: TGTGCCAGCAGGGACAGGGATCACACTGAAGTTTTCTTT

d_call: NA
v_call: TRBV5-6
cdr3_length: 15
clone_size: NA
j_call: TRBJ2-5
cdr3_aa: CASNKPGRGRETQYF
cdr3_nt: TGTGCCAGTAACAAACCGGGACGGGGGCGGGAGACCCAGTACTTC

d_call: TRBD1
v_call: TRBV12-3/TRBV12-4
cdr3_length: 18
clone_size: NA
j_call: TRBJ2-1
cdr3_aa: CASSRPPIGGETHNEQFF
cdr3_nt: TGTGCCAGCAGTCGGCCCCCCATAGGGGGCGAGACCCACAATGAACAGTTCTTC

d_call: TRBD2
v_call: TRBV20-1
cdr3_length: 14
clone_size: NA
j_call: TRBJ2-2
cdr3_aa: CSASPSGVSGELFF
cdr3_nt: TGCAGTGCTAGTCCTAGCGGGGTTTCCGGGGAGTTGTTTTTT

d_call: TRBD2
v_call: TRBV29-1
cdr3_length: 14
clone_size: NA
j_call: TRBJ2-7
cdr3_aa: CSIELAGGTYEHYF
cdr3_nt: TGCAGCATTGAACTAGCGGGGGGCACATACGAGCATTACTTC

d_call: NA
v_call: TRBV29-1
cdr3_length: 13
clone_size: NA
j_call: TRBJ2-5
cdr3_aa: CSIAGTGLETQYF
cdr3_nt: TGCAGCATTGCGGGCACCGGTTTGGAGACCCAGTACTTC

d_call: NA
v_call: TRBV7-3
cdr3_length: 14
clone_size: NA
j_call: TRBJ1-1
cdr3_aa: CASSLSPGSTEAFF
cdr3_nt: TGTGCCAGCAGCTTAAGTCCAGGGAGCACTGAAGCTTTCTTT

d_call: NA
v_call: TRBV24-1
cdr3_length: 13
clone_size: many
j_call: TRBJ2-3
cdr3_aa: CATSDLGLDTQYF
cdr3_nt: TGTGCCACCAGTGATCTGGGGTTGGATACGCAGTATTTT

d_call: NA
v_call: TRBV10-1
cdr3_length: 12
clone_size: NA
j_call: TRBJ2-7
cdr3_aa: CASNGDRPKQYF
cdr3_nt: TGCGCCAGCAATGGGGACCGACCGAAGCAGTACTTC

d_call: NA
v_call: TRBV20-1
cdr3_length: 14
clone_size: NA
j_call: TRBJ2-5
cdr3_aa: CSARAGISSETQYF
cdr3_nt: TGCAGTGCTAGAGCAGGGATTAGCTCTGAGACCCAGTACTTC

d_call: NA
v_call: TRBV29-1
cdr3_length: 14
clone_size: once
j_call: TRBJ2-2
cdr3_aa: CSAMVPVTTGELFF
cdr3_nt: TGCAGCGCTATGGTACCAGTAACAACCGGGGAGCTGTTTTTT

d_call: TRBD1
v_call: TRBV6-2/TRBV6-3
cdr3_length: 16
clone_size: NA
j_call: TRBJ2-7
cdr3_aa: CASSYPMTGLGYEQYF
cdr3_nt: TGTGCCAGCAGTTACCCGATGACAGGGCTAGGCTACGAGCAGTACTTC

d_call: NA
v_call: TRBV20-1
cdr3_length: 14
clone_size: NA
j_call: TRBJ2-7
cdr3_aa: CSARDQSYGYELYF
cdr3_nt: TGCAGTGCTAGGGATCAGAGCTACGGGTACGAGCTGTACTTC

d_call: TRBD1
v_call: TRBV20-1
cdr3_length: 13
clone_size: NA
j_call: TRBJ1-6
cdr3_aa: CSARGQWNSPLHF
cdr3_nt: TGCAGTGCTAGGGGACAGTGGAATTCACCCCTTCACTTT

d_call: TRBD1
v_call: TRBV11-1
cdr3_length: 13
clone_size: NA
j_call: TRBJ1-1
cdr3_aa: CASSETGNTEGFF
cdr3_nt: TGTGCCAGCAGCGAGACAGGGAACACTGAAGGTTTCTTT

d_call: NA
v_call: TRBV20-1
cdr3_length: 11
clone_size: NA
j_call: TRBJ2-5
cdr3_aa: CSAEGRETQYF
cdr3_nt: TGCAGTGCTGAGGGGAGGGAGACCCAGTACTTC

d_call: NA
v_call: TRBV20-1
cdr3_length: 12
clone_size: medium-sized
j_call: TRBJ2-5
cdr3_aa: CSASRYQETQYF
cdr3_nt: TGCAGTGCTAGCCGGTACCAAGAGACCCAGTACTTC

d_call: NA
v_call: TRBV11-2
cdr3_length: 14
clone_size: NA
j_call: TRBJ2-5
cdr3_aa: CASSLVRGRETQYF
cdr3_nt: TGTGCCAGCAGCTTAGTGCGGGGTAGAGAGACCCAGTACTTC

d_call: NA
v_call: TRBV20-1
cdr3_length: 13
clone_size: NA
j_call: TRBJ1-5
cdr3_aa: CIASLGGRQPQHF
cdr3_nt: TGCATTGCTAGTTTGGGGGGAAGACAGCCCCAGCATTTT

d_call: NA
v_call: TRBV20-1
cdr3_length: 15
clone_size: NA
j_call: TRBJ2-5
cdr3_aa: CSAQVPSGERETQYF
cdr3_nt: TGCAGTGCGCAGGTTCCCTCAGGCGAGAGAGAGACCCAGTACTTC

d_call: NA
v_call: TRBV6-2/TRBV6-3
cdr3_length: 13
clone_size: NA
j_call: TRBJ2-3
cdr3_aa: CARSYSEGSVQYF
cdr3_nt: TGTGCCAGGAGTTACTCGGAGGGTTCAGTGCAGTATTTT

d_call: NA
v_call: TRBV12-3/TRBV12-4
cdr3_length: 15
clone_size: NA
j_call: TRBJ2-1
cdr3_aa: CVSSPLFGSYNEQFF
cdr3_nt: TGTGTGAGCAGTCCTCTTTTCGGCTCCTACAATGAGCAGTTCTTC

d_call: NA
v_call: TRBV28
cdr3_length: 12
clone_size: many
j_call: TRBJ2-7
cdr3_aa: CASSLRVSGQYF
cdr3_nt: TGTGCCAGCAGCCTCAGGGTTTCTGGGCAGTACTTC